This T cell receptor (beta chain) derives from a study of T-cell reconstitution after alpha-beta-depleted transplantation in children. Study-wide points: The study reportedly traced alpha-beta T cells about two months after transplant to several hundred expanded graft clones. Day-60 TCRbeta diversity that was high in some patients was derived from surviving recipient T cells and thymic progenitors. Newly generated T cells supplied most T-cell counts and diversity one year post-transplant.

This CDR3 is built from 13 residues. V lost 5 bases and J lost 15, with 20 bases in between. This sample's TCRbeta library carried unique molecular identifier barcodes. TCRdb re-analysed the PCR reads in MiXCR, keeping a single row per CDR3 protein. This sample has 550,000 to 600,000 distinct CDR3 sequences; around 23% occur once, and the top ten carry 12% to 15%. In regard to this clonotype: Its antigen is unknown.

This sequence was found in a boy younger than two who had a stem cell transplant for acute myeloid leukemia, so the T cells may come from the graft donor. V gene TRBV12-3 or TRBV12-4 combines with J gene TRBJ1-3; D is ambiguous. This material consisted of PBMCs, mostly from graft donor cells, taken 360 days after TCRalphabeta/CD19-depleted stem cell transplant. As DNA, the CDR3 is TGTGCCAGCAGTCCCTCGGACGCCTTCAAAACATATTTT. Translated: CASSPSDAFKTYF.